The sequence of this T cell receptor beta chain was determined in a study of patients and donors after allogeneic stem cell transplantation. TCRdb reanalysed the RT-PCR reads using MiXCR and keeps one entry per CDR3 protein. The table includes over 200,000 distinct CDR3 sequences, roughly two fifths detected once. The V and J ends lost 3 bases and 2 bases, in that order; junction bases with no gene match: 6. CDR1 is MNHNY and CDR2 is SVGAGI in the germline V gene (reference sequence). This CDR3 contains 16 residues. The chain couples TRBV6-6 to TRBJ2-3, with TRBD2 matching over 9 bases. This sequence was found in a human donor who was either an allogeneic HSCT recipient or a stem cell or donor lymphocyte infusion donor (not recorded which). It is not recorded whose cells these are; they may come from a transplant donor. Specimen: blood, either unsorted or a sorted T cell fraction (not recorded which). The CDR3 DNA is TGTGCCAGCAGTTATCCGGCGGGGGGGGTCACAGATACGCAGTATTTT. It yields the protein CASSYPAGGVTDTQYF.